The 2 T cell receptor beta chains below were found in one sample sequenced in a study of metastatic and nonmetastatic thyroid tumors (dated by TCRdb to 2018 to 2021). The method was PCR. The sample was run on an Illumina HiSeq 4000. TCRdb handled the public reads itself, with Q25 trimming in fastp and clone calling in MiXCR, and kept productive beta chains. The sample has around 38,000 clones on record, 25% to 35% of them singletons. The biggest ten clones account for approximately 9.6% of the sample. No patient had received any treatment before thyroid surgery. Sequenced sample: blood. The receptors were gathered from a male donor with papillary thyroid cancer or a benign thyroid nodule (not recorded which). Some clones in this sample may be carry-over from other donors' samples.

On this clone itself: An end of the junction differs from the germline gene, which may be a read error. The chain employs TRBV20-1 and TRBJ1-5; weak D call: TRBD2 (5 bases). Gene TRBJ2-3 matches the end of the DNA better, so the J call may be wrong. This CDR3 is built from 13 residues. Germline V gene data show CDR1 as DFQATT and CDR2 as SNEGSKA (reference sequence). DNA for the CDR3: TGTAGCACGAAACAGACTAACAATCAGCCCCAGTATTTT. Protein sequence: CSTKQTNNQPQYF.

This clone has at least ten counts. At the DNA level, this CDR3 is encoded by other sequences in the same sample as well. The V and J genes are TRBV6-5 and TRBJ1-3, with D perhaps matching TRBD1 (5 bases). The germline V and J ends were trimmed by 2 bases and 4 bases, with 9 bases remaining between them. Germline V lookup: CDR1 MNHEY, CDR2 SVGAGI. The CDR3 is 14 residues long. CDR3 DNA sequence: TGTGCCAGCAGTTACGGGGCAGCCGGAAACACCATATATTTT. Its protein is CASSYGAAGNTIYF.